The 16 T cell receptor beta chains reported below all come from one sample, sequenced in a study of OX40 agonist ivuxolimab in advanced cancers. Generated by immunoSEQ multiplex PCR, the TCRdb table keeps only in-frame clones and is missing some. The sample lists around 80,000 clones, around nine tenths occurring once. The source was CD4+ or CD8+ T cells sorted from blood, collected in a trial of the OX40 agonist ivuxolimab. These receptors all stem from an adult with an advanced solid tumor such as melanoma, head and neck, liver or kidney cancer.

This clone was recorded a few times. The chain employs TRBV11-1 and TRBJ2-2; D gene uncertain. Germline CDR1 is SGHAT and CDR2 is FQDESV (reference sequence). The CDR3 consists of 13 residues. Trimming cost V 9 bases and J 1 base, with 9 bases left between them. CDR3 DNA: TGTGCCAGTTCGTCCAGGAACACCGGGGAGCTGTTTTTT. Translating gives CASSSRNTGELFF.

The chain couples TRBV20-1 to TRBJ2-7, with D hard to call. The ends were cut back, 6 bases at V and 5 bases at J, with 8 bases in the middle. The CDR3 length is 10 residues. Germline V CDR1 and CDR2: DFQATT, SNEGSKA (reference sequence). CDR3 amino acids: CSARHNEQYF. In nucleotides, the CDR3 is TGCAGTGCCAGACACAACGAGCAGTACTTC.

The rearrangement links TRBV25-1 to TRBJ2-7; D tentatively reads TRBD1 or TRBD2 (5 bases each). V was cut by 2 bases and J by 4 bases, with 18 bases left in between. CDR1 and CDR2 (germline): MGHDK, SYGVNS. This CDR3 is built from 16 residues. CDR3 coding DNA: TGTGCCAGCAGTGAAAGGGCCGGGACGTTACATTACGAGCAGTACTTC. Its translation: CASSERAGTLHYEQYF.

In this sample, this clone turned up a few times. This chain uses TRBV9 with TRBJ1-1; D gene uncertain. The CDR3 sequence is 13 residues long. V was shortened by 4 bases and J by 4 bases, with 11 bases between the two germline ends. The germline V gene encodes CDR1 SGDLS and CDR2 YYNGEE. The CDR3 sequence: CASSLQWGTEAFF. The CDR3 DNA follows: TGTGCCAGCAGCCTTCAATGGGGCACTGAAGCTTTCTTT.

This rearrangement joins TRBV29-1 to TRBJ2-3; a weak D match, TRBD2 (6 bases). Per germline, CDR1 SQVTM and CDR2 ANQGSEA. V gave up 6 bases and J gave up 1 base, with 11 bases separating them. The CDR3 loop spans 13 amino acids. CDR3 region: CSVAPSGTDTQYF. CDR3 in DNA: TGCAGCGTAGCCCCTAGCGGCACAGATACGCAGTATTTT.

This clone came up a few times. This chain links TRBV30 with TRBJ2-3; TRBD1 might be the D (5 bases). CDR1 is GTSNPN and CDR2 is SVGIG in the germline V gene (reference sequence). V dropped 0 bases and J dropped 6 bases, with 19 bases sitting between them. This CDR3 has 16 amino acids. CDR3 protein: CAWSVRWGQVRDTQYF. CDR3 nucleotides: TGTGCCTGGAGTGTACGGTGGGGCCAGGTGAGGGATACGCAGTATTTT.

This clone was seen just once. CDR3: CASSPWDRDYGYTF. The CDR3 bases are TGCGCCAGCAGCCCGTGGGACAGGGATTATGGCTACACCTTC. The chain links TRBV5-1 to TRBJ1-2; 9 bases agree with TRBD1. Germline-derived CDR1 and CDR2 are SGHRS and YFSETQ. Trimming removed 4 bases from V and 5 bases from J; junction bases left unmatched: 6. The CDR3 loop spans 14 amino acids.

This sequence joins TRBV5-1 and TRBJ1-5; TRBD1 aligns across 8 bases. Germline CDR1 SGHRS, CDR2 YFSETQ. J gave up 5 bases and V 4 bases, and 5 bases lay outside the gene matches. The CDR3 consists of 14 residues. CDR3 sequence (DNA): TGCGCCAGCAGCCCTGGACAGGGCCATCAGCCCCAGCATTTT. Translation: CASSPGQGHQPQHF.

This chain joins TRBV11-2 and TRBJ2-1; the D gene is possibly TRBD1 (6 bases). This CDR3 comprises 14 residues. Germline assignment: CDR1 SGHAT and CDR2 FQNNGV. V was shortened by 8 bases and J by 5 bases, with 16 bases between the two germline ends. The CDR3 loop reads CASVRDNLNNEQFF. CDR3 DNA sequence: TGTGCCAGCGTACGGGACAACCTAAACAATGAGCAGTTCTTC.

This rearrangement joins TRBV18 to TRBJ2-2; D remains unclear. The CDR3 has 14 residues. Germline V CDR1 and CDR2: KGHSH, LQKENI. V was trimmed by 6 bases and J by 3 bases, leaving 11 bases between them. Here the CDR3 DNA reads TGTGCCAGCTCCCCAACCCGGGACACCGGGGAGCTGTTTTTT. Protein: CASSPTRDTGELFF.

V gene TRBV29-1 combines with J gene TRBJ1-1; 7 nucleotides align to TRBD1. The trim removed 7 bases at V and 0 bases at J, leaving 2 bases unmatched. This CDR3 comprises 12 residues. The germline V gene has CDR1 SQVTM and CDR2 ANQGSEA. The CDR3 DNA sequence: TGCAGCGCCGGACAGGTGAACACTGAAGCTTTCTTT. This gives the protein CSAGQVNTEAFF. Based on the CDR3 plus reference TRBV29-1 and TRBJ1-1, the full variable domain is SAVISQKPSRDICQRGTSLTIQCQVDSQVTMMFWYRQQPGQSLTLIATANQGSEATYESGFVIDKFPISRPNLTFSTLTVSNMSPEDSSIYLCSAGQVNTEAFFGQGTRLTVV.

This chain connects TRBV6-1 to TRBJ2-5; 8 bases are shared with TRBD2. The DNA end is more similar to TRBJ2-7, so the J call may be wrong. CDR3 size: 15 residues. The V gene's germline CDR1 is MNHNS and CDR2 SASEGT. CDR3 nucleotides: TGTGCCAGCAGTTTACGGGGGGGCCCCTCCTACGAGCAGTACTTC. Protein product: CASSLRGGPSYEQYF.

Of note for this clone: The same CDR3 can be traced to other DNA sequences in this sample. The chain combines TRBV29-1 with TRBJ2-1, with 11 bases fitting TRBD2. The CDR3 is 13 residues long. Germline V CDR1 and CDR2: SQVTM, ANQGSEA. The CDR3, as DNA: TGCAGTGTGCAGACTAGCGGGAATAATGAGCAGTTCTTC. Encoded protein: CSVQTSGNNEQFF.

The chain has TRBV29-1 and TRBJ2-1, with TRBD2 identical over 13 bases. Trimming cost V 4 bases and J 6 bases; bases outside gene matches: 6. Per germline, CDR1 SQVTM and CDR2 ANQGSEA. There are 15 residues in the CDR3. CDR3 DNA sequence: TGCAGCGTTGCCCGGACTAGCGGGAGTGCCAATGAGCAGTTCTTC. Protein sequence: CSVARTSGSANEQFF.

This clone appeared a single time. CDR3 sequence: CAWREGTEAFF. The CDR3 DNA follows: TGTGCCTGGAGAGAGGGGACTGAAGCTTTCTTT. The chain joins TRBV30 to TRBJ1-1, with TRBD1 as a possible D gene (5 bases). V gave up 3 bases and J gave up 5 bases, with 7 bases separating them. The CDR3 is made up of 11 amino acids. Per germline, CDR1 GTSNPN and CDR2 SVGIG (reference sequence). The full variable domain, in which reference TRBV30 and TRBJ1-1 provide the parts outside the CDR3, is SQTIHQWPATLVQPVGSPLSLECTVEGTSNPNLYWYRQAAGRGLQLLFYSVGIGQISSEVPQNLSASRPQDRQFILSSKKLLLSDSGFYLCAWREGTEAFFGQGTRLTVV.

The genes are TRBV19 and TRBJ2-5, with 8 nucleotides matching TRBD2. The germline CDR1 and CDR2 sequences are LNHDA and SQIVND (reference sequence). The CDR3 extends over 14 amino acids. With V trimmed by 5 bases and J by 4 bases, 6 bases remained unmatched. The CDR3 DNA reads as TGTGCCAGTAGTCGGAGCGGGAGTTTAGAGACCCAGTACTTC. The encoded protein is CASSRSGSLETQYF.